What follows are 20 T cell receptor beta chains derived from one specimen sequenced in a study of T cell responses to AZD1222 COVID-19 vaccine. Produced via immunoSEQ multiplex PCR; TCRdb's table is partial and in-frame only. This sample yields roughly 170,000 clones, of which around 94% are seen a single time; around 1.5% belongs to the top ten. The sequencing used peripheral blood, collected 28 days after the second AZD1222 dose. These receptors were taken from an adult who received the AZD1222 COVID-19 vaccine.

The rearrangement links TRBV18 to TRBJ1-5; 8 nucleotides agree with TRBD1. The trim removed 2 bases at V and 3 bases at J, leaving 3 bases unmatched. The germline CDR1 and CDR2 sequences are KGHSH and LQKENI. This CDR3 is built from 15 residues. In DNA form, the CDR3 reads TGTGCCAGCTCACCAAGGACAGGGCCCAATCAGCCCCAGCATTTT. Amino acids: CASSPRTGPNQPQHF.

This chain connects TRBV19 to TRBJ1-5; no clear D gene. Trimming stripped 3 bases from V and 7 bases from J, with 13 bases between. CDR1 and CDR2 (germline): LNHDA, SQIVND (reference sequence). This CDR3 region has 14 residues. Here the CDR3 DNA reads TGTGCCAGTAGTATTGAGAACAGACAACAGCCCCAGCATTTT. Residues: CASSIENRQQPQHF.

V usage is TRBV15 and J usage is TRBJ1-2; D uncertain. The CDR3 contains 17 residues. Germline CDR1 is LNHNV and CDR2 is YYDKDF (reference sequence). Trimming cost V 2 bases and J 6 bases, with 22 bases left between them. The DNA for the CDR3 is TGTGCCACCAGCAGACCGCCATCTCCAACTTCAAGGGATGGCTACACCTTC. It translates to CATSRPPSPTSRDGYTF.

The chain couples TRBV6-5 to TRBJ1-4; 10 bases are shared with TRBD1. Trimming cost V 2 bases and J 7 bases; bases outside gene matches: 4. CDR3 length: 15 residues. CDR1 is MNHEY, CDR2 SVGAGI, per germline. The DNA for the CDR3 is TGTGCCAGCAGTTACGGGACAGGGGCTGGTGAAAAACTGTTTTTT. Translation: CASSYGTGAGEKLFF.

The CDR3 DNA follows: TGTGCCAGCAGGGACTTAAGGATTCAGTACTTC. It codes for CASRDLRIQYF. J is TRBJ2-4 and V is TRBV2; possibly TRBD2 for D (5 bases). The CDR3 is 11 amino acids. From germline, CDR1 is SNHLY and CDR2 FYNNEI. Trimming took 6 bases from V and 10 from J, leaving 10 bases between them.

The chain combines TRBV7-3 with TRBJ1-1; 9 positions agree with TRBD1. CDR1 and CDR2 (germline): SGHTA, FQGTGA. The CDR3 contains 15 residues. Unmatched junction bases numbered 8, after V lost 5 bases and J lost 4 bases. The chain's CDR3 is CASSPQTGGATEAFF. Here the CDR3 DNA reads TGTGCCAGCAGCCCTCAGACAGGGGGGGCCACTGAAGCTTTCTTT.

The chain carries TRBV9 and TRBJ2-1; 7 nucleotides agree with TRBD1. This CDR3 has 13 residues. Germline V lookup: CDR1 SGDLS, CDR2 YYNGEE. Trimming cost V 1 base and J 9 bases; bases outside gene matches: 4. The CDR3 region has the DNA TGTGCCAGCAGCGTATTAGGGGGCTCTGAGCAGTTCTTC. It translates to CASSVLGGSEQFF.

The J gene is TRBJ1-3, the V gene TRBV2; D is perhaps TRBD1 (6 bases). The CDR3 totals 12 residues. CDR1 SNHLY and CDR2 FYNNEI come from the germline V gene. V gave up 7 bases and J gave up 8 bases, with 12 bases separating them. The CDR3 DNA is TGTGCCAGCAATACAGGGTACGACACCATATATTTT. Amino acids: CASNTGYDTIYF.

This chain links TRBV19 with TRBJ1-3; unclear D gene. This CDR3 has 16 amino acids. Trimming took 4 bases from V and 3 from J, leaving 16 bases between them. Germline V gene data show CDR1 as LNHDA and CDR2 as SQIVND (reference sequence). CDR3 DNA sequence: TGTGCCAGTAGTACCGCGAGAGTGAGAGGTGGAAACACCATATATTTT. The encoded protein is CASSTARVRGGNTIYF. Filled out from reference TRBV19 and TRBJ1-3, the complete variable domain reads DGGITQSPKYLFRKEGQNVTLSCEQNLNHDAMYWYRQDPGQGLRLIYYSQIVNDFQKGDIAEGYSVSREKKESFPLTVTSAQKNPTAFYLCASSTARVRGGNTIYFGEGSWLTVV.

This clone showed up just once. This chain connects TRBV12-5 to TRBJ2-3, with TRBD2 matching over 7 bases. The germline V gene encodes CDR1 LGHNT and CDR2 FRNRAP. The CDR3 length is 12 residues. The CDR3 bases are TGTGCCAGCGGGGCCCACAGAGATACGCAGTATTTT. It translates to CASGAHRDTQYF.

The CDR3 region is CASSYSLEGAQRGYTF. CDR3 coding DNA: TGTGCCAGCAGTTACTCTTTGGAGGGGGCTCAGAGGGGCTACACCTTC. The chain uses TRBV6-6 and TRBJ1-2; 7 nucleotides agree with TRBD1. There are 16 residues in the CDR3. Trimming removed 0 bases from V and 8 bases from J; junction bases left unmatched: 12. Germline-derived CDR1 and CDR2 are MNHNY and SVGAGI (reference sequence).

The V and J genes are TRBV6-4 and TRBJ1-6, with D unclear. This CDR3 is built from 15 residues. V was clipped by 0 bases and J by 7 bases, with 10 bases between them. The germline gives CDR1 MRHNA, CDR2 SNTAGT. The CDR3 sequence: CASSDSRAGNSPLHF. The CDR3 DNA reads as TGTGCCAGCAGTGACTCAAGGGCTGGGAATTCACCCCTCCACTTT.

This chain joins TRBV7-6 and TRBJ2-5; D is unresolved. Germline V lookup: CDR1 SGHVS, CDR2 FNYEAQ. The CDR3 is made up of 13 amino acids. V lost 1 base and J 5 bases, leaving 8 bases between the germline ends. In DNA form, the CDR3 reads TGTGCCAGCAGCTTAGGGGAAGAGGAGACCCAGTACTTC. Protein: CASSLGEEETQYF.

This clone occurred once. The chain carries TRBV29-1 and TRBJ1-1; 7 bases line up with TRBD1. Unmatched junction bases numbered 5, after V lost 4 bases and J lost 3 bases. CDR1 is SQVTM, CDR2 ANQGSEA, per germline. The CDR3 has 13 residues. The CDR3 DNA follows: TGCAGCGTTGCAGGGGGTGGGGACACTGAAGCTTTCTTT. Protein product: CSVAGGGDTEAFF.

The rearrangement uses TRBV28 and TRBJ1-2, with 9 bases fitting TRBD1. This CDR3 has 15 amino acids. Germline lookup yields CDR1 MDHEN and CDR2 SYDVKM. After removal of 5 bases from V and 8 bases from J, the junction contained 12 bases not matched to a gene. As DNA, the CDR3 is TGTGCCAGCAGTCCCTGGGGGACAGGGACGGGCGGCTACACCTTC. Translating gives CASSPWGTGTGGYTF.

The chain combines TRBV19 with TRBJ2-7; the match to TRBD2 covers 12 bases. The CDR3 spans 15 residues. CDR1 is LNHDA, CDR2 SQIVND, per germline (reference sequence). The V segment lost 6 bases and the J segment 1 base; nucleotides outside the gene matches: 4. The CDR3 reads CASSGTSGGSYEQYF. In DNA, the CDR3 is TGTGCCAGTAGCGGAACTAGCGGGGGGTCCTACGAGCAGTACTTC.

CDR3 nucleotide sequence: TGTGCCAGCAGCTTACTGACAGCTATTTCCTACGAGCAGTACTTC. It encodes CASSLLTAISYEQYF. The V call is TRBV11-3, the J call TRBJ2-7, with a possible D match to TRBD1 (5 bases). CDR3 length equals 15 residues. Trimming took off 2 bases at V and 1 base at J, with 12 bases between the two ends. Looked up from germline, CDR1 is SGHNT and CDR2 is YENEEA. Full variable domain (rest looked up from reference TRBV11-3 and TRBJ2-7): EAGVVQSPRYKIIEKKQPVAFWCNPISGHNTLYWYLQNLGQGPELLIRYENEEAVDDSQLPKDRFSAERLKGVDSTLKIQPAELGDSAVYLCASSLLTAISYEQYFGPGTRLTVT.

CDR3 sequence reads: CAWSWAGDEQYF. The CDR3 coding sequence is TGTGCCTGGAGTTGGGCAGGGGACGAGCAGTACTTC. The chain has TRBV30 and TRBJ2-7; D possibly corresponds to TRBD1 (6 bases). Germline assignment: CDR1 GTSNPN and CDR2 SVGIG (reference sequence). This CDR3 comprises 12 residues. Trimming stripped 2 bases from V and 5 bases from J, with 10 bases between.

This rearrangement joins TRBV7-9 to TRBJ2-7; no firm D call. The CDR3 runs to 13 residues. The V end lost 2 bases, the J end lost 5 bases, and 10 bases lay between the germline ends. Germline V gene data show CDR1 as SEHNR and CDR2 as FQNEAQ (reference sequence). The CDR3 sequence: CASSLPLTDEQYF. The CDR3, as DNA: TGTGCCAGCAGCTTACCGTTGACTGACGAGCAGTACTTC.

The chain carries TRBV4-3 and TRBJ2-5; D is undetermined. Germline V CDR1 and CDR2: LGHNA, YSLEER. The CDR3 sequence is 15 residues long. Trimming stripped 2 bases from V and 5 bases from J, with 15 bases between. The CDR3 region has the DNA TGCGCCAGCAGCCAATCTATTATTGATGAGGAGACCCAGTACTTC. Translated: CASSQSIIDEETQYF.